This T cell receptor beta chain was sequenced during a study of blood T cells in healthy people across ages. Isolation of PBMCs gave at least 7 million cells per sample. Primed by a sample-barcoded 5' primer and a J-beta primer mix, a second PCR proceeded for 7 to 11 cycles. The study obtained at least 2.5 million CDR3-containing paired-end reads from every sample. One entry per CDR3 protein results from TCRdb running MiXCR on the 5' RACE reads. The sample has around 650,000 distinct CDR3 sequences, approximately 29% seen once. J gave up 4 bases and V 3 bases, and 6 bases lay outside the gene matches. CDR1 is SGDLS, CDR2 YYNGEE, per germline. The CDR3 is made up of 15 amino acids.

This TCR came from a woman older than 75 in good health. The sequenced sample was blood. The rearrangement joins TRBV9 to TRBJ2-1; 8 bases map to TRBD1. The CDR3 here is CASSASGTGYNEQFF. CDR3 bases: TGTGCCAGCAGCGCCTCAGGGACAGGTTACAATGAGCAGTTCTTC.